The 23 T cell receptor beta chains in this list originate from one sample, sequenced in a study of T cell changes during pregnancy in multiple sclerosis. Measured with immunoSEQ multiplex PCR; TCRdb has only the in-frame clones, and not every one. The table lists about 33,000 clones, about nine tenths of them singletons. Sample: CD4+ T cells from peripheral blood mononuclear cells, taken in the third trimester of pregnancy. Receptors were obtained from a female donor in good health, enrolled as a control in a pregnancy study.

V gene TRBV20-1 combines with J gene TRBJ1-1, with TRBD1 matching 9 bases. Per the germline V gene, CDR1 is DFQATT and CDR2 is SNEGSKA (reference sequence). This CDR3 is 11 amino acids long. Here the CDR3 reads CRGQGGTEAFF. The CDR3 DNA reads TGCAGGGGACAGGGAGGGACTGAAGCTTTCTTT.

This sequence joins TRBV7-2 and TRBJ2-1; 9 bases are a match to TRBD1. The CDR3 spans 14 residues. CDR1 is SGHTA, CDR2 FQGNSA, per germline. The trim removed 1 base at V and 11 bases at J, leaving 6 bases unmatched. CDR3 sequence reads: CASSLGWDRDKQFF. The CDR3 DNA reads TGTGCCAGCAGCTTAGGATGGGACAGGGATAAGCAGTTCTTC.

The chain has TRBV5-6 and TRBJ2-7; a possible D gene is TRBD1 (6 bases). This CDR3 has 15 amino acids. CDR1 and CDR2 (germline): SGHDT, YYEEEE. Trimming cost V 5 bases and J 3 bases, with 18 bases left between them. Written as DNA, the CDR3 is TGTGCCAGCAGGTGGGGAACAGGGAGAGGCTACGAGCAGTACTTC. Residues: CASRWGTGRGYEQYF.

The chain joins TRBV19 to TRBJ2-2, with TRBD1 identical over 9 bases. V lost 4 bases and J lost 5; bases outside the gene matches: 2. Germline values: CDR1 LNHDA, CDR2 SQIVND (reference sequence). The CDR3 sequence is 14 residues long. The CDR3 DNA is TGTGCCAGTAGTACCGGACAGGGGACCGGGGAGCTGTTTTTT. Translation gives CASSTGQGTGELFF.

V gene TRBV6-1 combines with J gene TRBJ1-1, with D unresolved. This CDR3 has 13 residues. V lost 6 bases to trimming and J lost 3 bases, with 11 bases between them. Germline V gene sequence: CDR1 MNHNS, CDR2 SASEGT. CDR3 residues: CASSRTVDTEAFF. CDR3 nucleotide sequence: TGTGCCAGCAGCCGAACAGTTGACACTGAAGCTTTCTTT.

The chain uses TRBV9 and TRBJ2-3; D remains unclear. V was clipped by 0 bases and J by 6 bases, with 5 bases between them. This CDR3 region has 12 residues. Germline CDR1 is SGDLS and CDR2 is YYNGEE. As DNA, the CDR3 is TGTGCCAGCAGCGTAGCTCGGGATACGCAGTATTTT. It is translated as CASSVARDTQYF.

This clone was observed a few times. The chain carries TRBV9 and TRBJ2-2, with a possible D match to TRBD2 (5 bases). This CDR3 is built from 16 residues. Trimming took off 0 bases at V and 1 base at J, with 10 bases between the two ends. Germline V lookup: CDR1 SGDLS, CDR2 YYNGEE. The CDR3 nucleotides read TGTGCCAGCAGCGTAGCTTTAGGAGGGAACACCGGGGAGCTGTTTTTT. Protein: CASSVALGGNTGELFF.

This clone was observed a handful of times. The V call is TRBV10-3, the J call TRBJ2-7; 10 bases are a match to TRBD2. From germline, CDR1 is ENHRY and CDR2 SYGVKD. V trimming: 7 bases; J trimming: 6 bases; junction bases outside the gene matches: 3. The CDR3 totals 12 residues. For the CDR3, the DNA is TGTGCCATCAAGCGGGAGGGATCCGAGCAGTACTTC. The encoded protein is CAIKREGSEQYF.

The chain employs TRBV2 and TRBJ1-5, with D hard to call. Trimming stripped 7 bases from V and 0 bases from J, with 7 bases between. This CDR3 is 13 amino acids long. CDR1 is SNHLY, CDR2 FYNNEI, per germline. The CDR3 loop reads CASKRDSNQPQHF. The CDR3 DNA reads TGTGCCAGCAAAAGAGATAGCAATCAGCCCCAGCATTTT.

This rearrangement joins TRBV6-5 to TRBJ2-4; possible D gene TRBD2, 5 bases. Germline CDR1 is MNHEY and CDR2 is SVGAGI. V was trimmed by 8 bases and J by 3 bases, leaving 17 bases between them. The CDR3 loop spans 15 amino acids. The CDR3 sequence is CASVLEGRGKNIQYF. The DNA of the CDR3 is TGTGCCAGCGTTCTCGAGGGCCGGGGCAAAAACATTCAGTACTTC.

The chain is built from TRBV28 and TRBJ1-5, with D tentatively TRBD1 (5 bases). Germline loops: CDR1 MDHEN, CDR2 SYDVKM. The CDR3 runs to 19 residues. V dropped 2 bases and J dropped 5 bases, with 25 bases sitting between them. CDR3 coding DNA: TGTGCCAGCAGTTTAATTCCGCTAACCGATAGGGGCAAGGATCAGCCCCAGCATTTT. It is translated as CASSLIPLTDRGKDQPQHF.

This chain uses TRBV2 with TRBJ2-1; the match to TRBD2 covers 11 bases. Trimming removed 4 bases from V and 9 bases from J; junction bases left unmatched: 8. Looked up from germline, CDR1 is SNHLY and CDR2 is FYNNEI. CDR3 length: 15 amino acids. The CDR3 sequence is CASSGSGGAFTEQFF. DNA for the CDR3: TGTGCCAGCAGTGGTAGCGGGGGGGCATTCACTGAGCAGTTCTTC.

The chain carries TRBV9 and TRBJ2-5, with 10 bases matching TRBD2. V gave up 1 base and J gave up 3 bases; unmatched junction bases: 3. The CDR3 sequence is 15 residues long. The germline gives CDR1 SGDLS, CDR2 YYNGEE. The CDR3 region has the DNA TGTGCCAGCAGCGTAAGTGGGACTAGCGAAGAGACCCAGTACTTC. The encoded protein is CASSVSGTSEETQYF. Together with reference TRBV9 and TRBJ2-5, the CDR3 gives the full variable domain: DSGVTQTPKHLITATGQRVTLRCSPRSGDLSVYWYQQSLDQGLQFLIQYYNGEERAKGNILERFSAQQFPDLHSELNLSSLELGDSALYFCASSVSGTSEETQYFGPGTRLLVL.

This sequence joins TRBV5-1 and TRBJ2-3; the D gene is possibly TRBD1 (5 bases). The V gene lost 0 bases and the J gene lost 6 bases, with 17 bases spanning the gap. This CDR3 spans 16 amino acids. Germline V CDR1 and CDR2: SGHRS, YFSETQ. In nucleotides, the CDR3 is TGCGCCAGCAGCTTGGCTGAGACAGCTGGTGTGGATACGCAGTATTTT. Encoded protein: CASSLAETAGVDTQYF.

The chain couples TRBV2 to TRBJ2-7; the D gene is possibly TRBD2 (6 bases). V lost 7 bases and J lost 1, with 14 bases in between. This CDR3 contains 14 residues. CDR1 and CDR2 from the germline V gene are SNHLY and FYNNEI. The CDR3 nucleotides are TGTGCCAGCACCAAGGAGGGAGGATCCTACGAGCAGTACTTC. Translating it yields CASTKEGGSYEQYF.

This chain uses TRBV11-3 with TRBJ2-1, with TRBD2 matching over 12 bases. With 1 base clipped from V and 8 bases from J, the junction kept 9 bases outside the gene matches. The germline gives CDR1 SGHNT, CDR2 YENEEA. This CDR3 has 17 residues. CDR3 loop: CASSLGGLAGGQDEQFF. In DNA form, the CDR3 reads TGTGCCAGCAGCTTAGGTGGCCTAGCGGGAGGGCAAGATGAGCAGTTCTTC.

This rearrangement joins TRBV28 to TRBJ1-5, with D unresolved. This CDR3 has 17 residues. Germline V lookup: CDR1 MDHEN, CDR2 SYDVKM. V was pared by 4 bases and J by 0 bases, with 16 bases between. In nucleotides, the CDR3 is TGTGCCAGCAGTTCGGCTGGGAGGGCTCGTAGCAATCAGCCCCAGCATTTT. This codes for CASSSAGRARSNQPQHF. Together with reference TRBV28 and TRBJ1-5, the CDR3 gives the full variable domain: DVKVTQSSRYLVKRTGEKVFLECVQDMDHENMFWYRQDPGLGLRLIYFSYDVKMKEKGDIPEGYSVSREKKERFSLILESASTNQTSMYLCASSSAGRARSNQPQHFGDGTRLSIL.

The CDR3 here is CASTPGQGMGEQFF. The CDR3 bases are TGTGCCAGCACTCCGGGACAGGGGATGGGTGAGCAGTTCTTC. This chain joins TRBV6-4 and TRBJ2-1; 10 nucleotides agree with TRBD1. Trimming removed 7 bases from V and 9 bases from J; junction bases left unmatched: 9. This CDR3 has 14 amino acids. Germline V lookup: CDR1 MRHNA, CDR2 SNTAGT.

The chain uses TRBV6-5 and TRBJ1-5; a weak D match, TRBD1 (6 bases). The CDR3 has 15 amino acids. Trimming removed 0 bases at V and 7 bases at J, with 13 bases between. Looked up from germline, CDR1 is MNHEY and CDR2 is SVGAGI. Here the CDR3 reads CASSYSMGAGQPQHF. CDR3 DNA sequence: TGTGCCAGCAGTTACTCGATGGGGGCAGGGCAGCCCCAGCATTTT.

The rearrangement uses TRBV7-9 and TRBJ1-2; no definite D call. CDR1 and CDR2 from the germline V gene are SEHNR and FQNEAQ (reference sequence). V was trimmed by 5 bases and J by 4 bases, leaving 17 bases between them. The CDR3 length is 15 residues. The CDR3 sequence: CASSRLGEGGYGYTF. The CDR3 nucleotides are TGTGCCAGCAGCCGCCTCGGGGAGGGTGGCTATGGCTACACCTTC.

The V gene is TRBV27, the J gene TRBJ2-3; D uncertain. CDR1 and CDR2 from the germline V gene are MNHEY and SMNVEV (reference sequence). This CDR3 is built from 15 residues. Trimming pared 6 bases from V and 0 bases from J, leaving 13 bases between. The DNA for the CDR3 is TGTGCCAGCAGCGGCGTACAGTCTAGCACAGATACGCAGTATTTT. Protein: CASSGVQSSTDTQYF.

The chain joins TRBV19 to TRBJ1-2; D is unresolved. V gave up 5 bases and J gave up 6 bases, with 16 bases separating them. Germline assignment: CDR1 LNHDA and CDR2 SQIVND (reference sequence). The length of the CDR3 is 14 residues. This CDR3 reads CASSPERGVDGYTF. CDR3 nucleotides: TGTGCCAGTAGTCCGGAGCGCGGGGTGGATGGCTACACCTTC.

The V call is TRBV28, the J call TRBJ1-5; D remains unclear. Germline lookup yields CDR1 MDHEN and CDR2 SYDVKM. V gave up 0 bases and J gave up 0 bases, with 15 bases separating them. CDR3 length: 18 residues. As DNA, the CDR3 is TGTGCCAGCAGTTTATGGGAGACCGCCCAGAATAGCAATCAGCCCCAGCATTTT. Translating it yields CASSLWETAQNSNQPQHF.